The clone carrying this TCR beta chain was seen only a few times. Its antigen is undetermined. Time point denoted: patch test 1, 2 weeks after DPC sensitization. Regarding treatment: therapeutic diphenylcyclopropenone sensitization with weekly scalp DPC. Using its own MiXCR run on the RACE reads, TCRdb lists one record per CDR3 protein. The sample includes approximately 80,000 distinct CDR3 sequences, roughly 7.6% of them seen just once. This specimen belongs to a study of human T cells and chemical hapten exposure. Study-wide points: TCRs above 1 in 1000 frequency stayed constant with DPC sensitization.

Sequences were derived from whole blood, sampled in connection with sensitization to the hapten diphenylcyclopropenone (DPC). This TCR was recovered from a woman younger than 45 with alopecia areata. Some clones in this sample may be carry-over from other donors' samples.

CDR3 bases: TGTGCCAGCAGCCCCTGGGGCGCCTCCTACAATGAGCAGTTCTTC. Amino acids: CASSPWGASYNEQFF. This chain joins TRBV7-9 and TRBJ2-1, with D maybe TRBD1 (5 bases). Germline V gives CDR1 SEHNR, CDR2 FQNEAQ (reference sequence). The CDR3 length is 15 residues. V was trimmed by 5 bases and J by 0 bases, leaving 11 bases between them. Full variable domain (outside the CDR3, taken from reference TRBV7-9 and TRBJ2-1): DTGVSQNPRHKITKRGQNVTFRCDPISEHNRLYWYRQTLGQGPEFLTYFQNEAQLEKSRLLSDRFSAERPKGSFSTLEIQRTEQGDSAMYLCASSPWGASYNEQFFGPGTRLTVL.